This T cell receptor (beta chain) was captured in a study of cytomegalovirus exposure and HLA in healthy donors. Only in-frame clones appear in the TCRdb table, and some are missing; sequencing was by immunoSEQ multiplex PCR. The table lists about 220,000 clones, over 70% of them singletons. The donors were part of the validation cohort of 95 to 150 subjects. That cohort was separate from the first cohort, which comprised 550 to 750 subjects. This CDR3 spans 21 amino acids. Germline CDR1 is SGHVS and CDR2 is FNYEAQ. The trim removed 1 base at V and 0 bases at J, leaving 17 bases unmatched. The rearrangement joins TRBV7-6 to TRBJ2-7; the match to TRBD1 covers 11 bases. The sequence came from a woman in her 30s in good health and CMV-seropositive. The sequenced sample consisted of PBMCs. This CDR3 is CASSLVDRGRLAAGSSYEQYF. DNA for the CDR3: TGTGCCAGCAGCTTAGTGGACAGGGGGCGACTAGCAGCCGGTAGCTCCTACGAGCAGTACTTC.